The rows below give T cell receptor beta chains drawn from one sample of a study of shared clonotypes between healthy human individuals. Some clones are missing from TCRdb's copy, which holds only in-frame ones; the method was immunoSEQ multiplex PCR. The sample yields about 2.3 million clones, more than 85% seen once. The sequenced sample consisted of naive CD4+ T cells from PBMCs. Receptors were obtained from a young man in good health. Some clones in this sample may be carry-over from other donors' samples. Both conserved end residues are part of each CDR3. Rows may omit the clone size; those that give it use once, few, many or a size class.

TRBJ1-1 . 14 TRBV11-2 CASSLGFRAIKAFF
TRBJ2-6 . 17 TRBV19 CASSIPRGSSGANVLTF
TRBJ1-5 . 13 TRBV28 CASRGQTVQPQHF
TRBJ1-2 once 14 TRBV7-9 CASSLQGASEGYTF
TRBJ2-7 . 16 TRBV5-5 CASSLDYGQASYEQYF
TRBJ1-1 few 12 TRBV12-1 CASSSQGPEAFF
TRBJ1-4 once 14 TRBV7-2 CASSLTGYNEKLFF
TRBJ2-5 . 14 TRBV28 CASLPPGPHGTQYF
TRBJ1-3 . 14 TRBV30 CAWSADSTRNTIYF
TRBJ2-3 . 11 TRBV6-5 CAPTNGDTQYF
TRBJ2-3 . 17 TRBV5-1 CASSLIKGGASTDTQYF
TRBJ1-2 . 11 TRBV30 CAWGLGAGYTF
TRBJ2-5 . 16 TRBV11-2 CASSFWGQGEVETQYF
TRBJ2-4 . 17 TRBV9 CASSVPHGSLAKNIQYF
TRBJ2-1 . 16 TRBV7-8 CASSLVSRTASDEQFF
TRBJ2-7 . 15 TRBV11-1 CASSLEAERAYEQYF
TRBJ1-5 . 15 TRBV10-1 CASSGEGVRDQPQHF
TRBJ2-5 . 14 TRBV7-3 CASSLDPGGETQYF
TRBJ2-3 . 15 TRBV9 CASSITSGRADTQYF
TRBJ2-3 . 15 TRBV28 CASSTSGRYTDTQYF
TRBJ1-5 . 15 TRBV6-1 CASSVGQGWNQPQHF
TRBJ2-1 . 16 TRBV5-1 CASSSSGQPSYNEQFF
TRBJ2-2 . 14 TRBV29-1 CSVEDLGGSGELFF
TRBJ2-7 once 12 TRBV7-2 CASSPGQYEQYF
TRBJ2-1 . 13 TRBV2 CASSVSGYNEQFF
TRBJ2-5 . 14 TRBV6-1 CATSPGGGKETQYF
TRBJ2-7 . 17 TRBV13 CASSRYHPLAGSPEQYF
TRBJ2-7 . 15 TRBV13 CASSLQPASSYEQYF
TRBJ1-3 . 15 TRBV9 CASSPRGEGRNTIYF
TRBJ2-3 . 17 TRBV5-1 CASSIPSGLAGEDTQYF
TRBJ2-1 . 15 TRBV7-3 CASSQGLAGVREQFF
TRBJ2-6 . 16 TRBV28 CASRLPRGSGANVLTF
TRBJ1-3 . 14 TRBV19 CASSIDTSGNTIYF
TRBJ2-1 . 17 TRBV15 CATSRAEGTSGRAMEFF
TRBJ2-7 . 14 TRBV4-1 CASSPGGVTYEQYF
TRBJ2-1 . 13 TRBV29-1 CSVDRTGTGRQFF
TRBJ1-1 . 13 TRBV18 CASRPSMNTEAFF
TRBJ1-2 . 14 TRBV18 CASSPPVGEYGYTF
TRBJ1-1 few 17 TRBV4-2 CASSQDRLTWTGHGAFF
TRBJ2-7 . 17 TRBV5-1 CASSATLTSNSPYEQYF
TRBJ1-1 . 12 TRBV19 CASIPPGAEAFF
TRBJ2-7 . 13 TRBV11-1 CASSLGPEREQYF
TRBJ1-5 . 17 TRBV19 CASRLNLQWGSNQPQHF
TRBJ2-7 . 15 TRBV7-2 CASSLRAGFSYEQYF
TRBJ2-2 . 14 TRBV9 CASSAQGASGELFF
TRBJ2-7 . 11 TRBV20-1 CSARGFYEQYF
TRBJ2-4 . 13 TRBV7-2 CASSLGAGNIQYF
TRBJ2-7 . 12 TRBV6-4 CASRAPYYEQYF
TRBJ1-2 . 13 TRBV7-9 CASSQTAFNGYTF
TRBJ2-3 . 14 TRBV11-1 CASSGGLFTDTQYF
TRBJ1-5 . 13 TRBV19 CASSRQANQPQHF
TRBJ2-7 once 17 TRBV15 CATSRGLAGLLRYEQYF